Each of the 19 T cell receptor beta chains below was sequenced from the same sample in a study of shared clonotypes between healthy human individuals. TCRdb keeps only in-frame clones here, not all; method: immunoSEQ multiplex PCR. The top ten clones hold 0.1% to 0.15% of a sample with over 2 million clones, roughly 94% of them seen once. The sequenced material came from naive CD4+ T cells sorted from blood. The subset: CD45RA+ positively selected. These TCRs come from a man aged 18 to 35 in good health.

The chain carries TRBV19 and TRBJ2-3, with 9 bases fitting TRBD2. CDR1 is LNHDA, CDR2 SQIVND, per germline (reference sequence). The CDR3 runs to 18 residues. V shed 3 bases and J 0 bases; nucleotides not matched to a gene: 10. This CDR3 reads CASSIRLAGSPSTDTQYF. The CDR3 DNA reads TGTGCCAGTAGTATCCGGCTAGCGGGGAGTCCTAGCACAGATACGCAGTATTTT.

The CDR3 nucleotides are TGTGCCAGCAGCCCAGGACTAGTGGAAGAGACCCAGTACTTC. Translating gives CASSPGLVEETQYF. V and J are TRBV7-9 and TRBJ2-5; 7 bases are shared with TRBD2. CDR3 length: 14 residues. Germline CDR1 and CDR2: SEHNR and FQNEAQ (reference sequence). Unmatched junction bases numbered 6, after V lost 5 bases and J lost 3 bases.

A word on this clone: Other DNA sequences in this sample translate to the same CDR3. The chain couples TRBV29-1 to TRBJ2-7, with unresolved D. The CDR3 is 13 amino acids. Germline V gene lookup returns CDR1 SQVTM and CDR2 ANQGSEA. V lost 4 bases to trimming and J lost 0 bases, with 10 bases between them. CDR3 nucleotides: TGCAGCGTTGGCCCTCGTCTCTCCTACGAGCAGTACTTC. Translated, it gives CSVGPRLSYEQYF.

V is TRBV5-4 and J is TRBJ2-7; D is unclear. The J call may be in error: the DNA end matches TRBJ2-5 better. Germline V gives CDR1 SGHNT, CDR2 YYREEE (reference sequence). This CDR3 is 15 amino acids long. CDR3 DNA sequence: TGTGCCAGCAGCTTGGGGCTAGAGCGACAAGAGACCCAGTACTTC. Its translation: CASSLGLERQETQYF.

The chain combines TRBV7-8 with TRBJ2-7, with 13 bases that match TRBD2. After removal of 1 base from V and 4 bases from J, the junction contained 4 bases not matched to a gene. CDR1 and CDR2 from the germline V gene are SGHVS and FQNEAQ. The CDR3 has 16 amino acids. CDR3 sequence (DNA): TGTGCCAGCAGCTTAGGGGGACTAGCGGGGTCGTACGAGCAGTACTTC. This encodes CASSLGGLAGSYEQYF.

This clone was seen just once. J is TRBJ2-4 and V is TRBV4-1, with D tentatively TRBD2 (6 bases). Germline CDR1 MGHRA, CDR2 YSYEKL. Trimming left V 4 bases short and J 1 base short, with 29 bases between. This CDR3 comprises 21 residues. CDR3 coding DNA: TGCGCCAGCAGCCCTACTATGGGCGGGGAGGTGGGGAATCAGGCCAAAAACATTCAGTACTTC. Translating gives CASSPTMGGEVGNQAKNIQYF.

This chain joins TRBV6-5 and TRBJ2-5; weak D call: TRBD2 (7 bases). Germline lookup yields CDR1 MNHEY and CDR2 SVGAGI. This CDR3 comprises 14 residues. The V end lost 4 bases, the J end lost 5 bases, and 14 bases lay between the germline ends. The CDR3: CASSFDRTRETQYF. The DNA of the CDR3 is TGTGCCAGCAGTTTCGACAGGACTAGGGAGACCCAGTACTTC.

J is TRBJ2-7 and V is TRBV6-1, with TRBD1 matching over 9 bases. V was clipped by 7 bases and J by 5 bases; unmatched bases: 6. CDR1 MNHNS and CDR2 SASEGT come from the germline V gene. This CDR3 contains 13 residues. The CDR3 protein is CASTGTGSHEQYF. For the CDR3, the DNA is TGTGCCAGCACCGGGACAGGGTCCCACGAGCAGTACTTC.

The V gene is TRBV6-5, the J gene TRBJ1-1; perhaps TRBD1 as D (5 bases). CDR3 length equals 12 residues. The V end was cut by 4 bases, the J end by 10 bases, with 13 bases between. Germline V CDR1 and CDR2: MNHEY, SVGAGI. The CDR3 region is CASSSQVGGAFF. The CDR3 nucleotides read TGTGCCAGCAGTTCACAGGTGGGGGGAGCTTTCTTT.

The genes are TRBV5-1 and TRBJ2-1; TRBD2 agrees at 11 bases. The germline CDR1 and CDR2 sequences are SGHRS and YFSETQ. The V segment lost 4 bases and the J segment 5 bases; nucleotides outside the gene matches: 5. The CDR3 runs 15 residues. The CDR3 protein is CASSTGLAGNNEQFF. The CDR3 nucleotides are TGCGCCAGCAGCACCGGACTAGCGGGCAACAATGAGCAGTTCTTC.

The V call is TRBV30, the J call TRBJ1-2; TRBD1 might be the D (5 bases). This CDR3 contains 15 residues. V gave up 4 bases and J gave up 1 base, with 16 bases separating them. The germline gives CDR1 GTSNPN, CDR2 SVGIG (reference sequence). CDR3 DNA sequence: TGTGCCTGGACCAAAGTGGGGGGATTTAACTATGGCTACACCTTC. Translation gives CAWTKVGGFNYGYTF.

The V call is TRBV7-9, the J call TRBJ2-2, with TRBD2 identical over 10 bases. Germline V gene data show CDR1 as SEHNR and CDR2 as FQNEAQ (reference sequence). The CDR3 is 15 residues long. The trim removed 5 bases at V and 6 bases at J, leaving 6 bases unmatched. CDR3 in DNA: TGTGCCAGCAGCCAAGCGGGAGGGCCCGCCGGGGAGCTGTTTTTT. It codes for CASSQAGGPAGELFF.

The rearrangement joins TRBV7-9 to TRBJ2-7; possible D gene TRBD1, 6 bases. The CDR3 has 14 amino acids. The germline V and J ends were trimmed by 5 bases and 9 bases, with 20 bases remaining between them. Germline V lookup: CDR1 SEHNR, CDR2 FQNEAQ (reference sequence). The CDR3 region has the DNA TGTGCCAGCAGCCCCGGGCCACAGGGAACAAGGCAGTACTTC. This encodes CASSPGPQGTRQYF.

The J gene is TRBJ1-1, the V gene TRBV30; no clear D gene. V shed 3 bases and J shed 5 bases, with 13 bases lying between them. CDR1 is GTSNPN, CDR2 SVGIG, per germline (reference sequence). The CDR3 covers 13 residues. The CDR3 coding sequence is TGTGCCTGGAGAACCCATTCTGGGACTGAAGCTTTCTTT. Translating gives CAWRTHSGTEAFF. Drawing the rest from reference TRBV30 and TRBJ1-1, the complete variable domain is SQTIHQWPATLVQPVGSPLSLECTVEGTSNPNLYWYRQAAGRGLQLLFYSVGIGQISSEVPQNLSASRPQDRQFILSSKKLLLSDSGFYLCAWRTHSGTEAFFGQGTRLTVV.

This sequence joins TRBV29-1 and TRBJ2-3; D tentatively fits TRBD1 or TRBD2 (5 bases each). The CDR3 extends over 13 amino acids. Trimming pared 3 bases from V and 2 bases from J, leaving 9 bases between. Germline loops: CDR1 SQVTM, CDR2 ANQGSEA. The DNA for the CDR3 is TGCAGCGTTGAGGGGACCTTCACAGATACGCAGTATTTT. Protein product: CSVEGTFTDTQYF.

The chain has TRBV7-2 and TRBJ2-7; 12 bases align to TRBD2. Trimming removed 8 bases from V and 7 bases from J; junction bases left unmatched: 12. From germline, CDR1 is SGHTA and CDR2 FQGNSA. The CDR3 is made up of 15 amino acids. CDR3 region: CASARTGLAGGEQYF. DNA for the CDR3: TGTGCCAGCGCCCGGACCGGGCTAGCGGGAGGGGAGCAGTACTTC. Looking up the rest from reference TRBV7-2 and TRBJ2-7 gives the full variable domain: GAGVSQSPSNKVTEKGKDVELRCDPISGHTALYWYRQSLGQGLEFLIYFQGNSAPDKSGLPSDRFSAERTGGSVSTLTIQRTQQEDSAVYLCASARTGLAGGEQYFGPGTRLTVT.

This clone showed up just once. The chain has TRBV7-2 and TRBJ1-3; weak D call: TRBD1 (6 bases). This CDR3 contains 14 residues. V gave up 5 bases and J gave up 11 bases, with 19 bases separating them. The germline V gene encodes CDR1 SGHTA and CDR2 FQGNSA. CDR3 bases: TGTGCCAGCAGCACCGGGACAACTCTTATCCCCATATATTTT. It translates to CASSTGTTLIPIYF.

The sample holds one count of this clone. V is TRBV6-5 and J is TRBJ2-5; D uncertain. Trimming shortened V by 4 bases and J by 5 bases, and 17 bases separated the two germline ends. The CDR3 has 15 residues. Germline CDR1 is MNHEY and CDR2 is SVGAGI. The CDR3 loop reads CASSLLTLGRETQYF. The DNA of the CDR3 is TGTGCCAGCAGTTTGTTGACGCTTGGACGGGAGACCCAGTACTTC.

In its sample, this clone was seen a few times. V usage is TRBV7-9 and J usage is TRBJ2-5; D is unclear. The ends were cut back, 10 bases at V and 1 base at J, with 10 bases in the middle. Germline values: CDR1 SEHNR, CDR2 FQNEAQ (reference sequence). The CDR3 extends over 12 amino acids. The CDR3: CATGRFQETQYF. The CDR3 DNA follows: TGTGCCACAGGACGGTTCCAAGAGACCCAGTACTTC. Combining the CDR3 with reference TRBV7-9 and TRBJ2-5 gives the whole variable domain DTGVSQNPRHKITKRGQNVTFRCDPISEHNRLYWYRQTLGQGPEFLTYFQNEAQLEKSRLLSDRFSAERPKGSFSTLEIQRTEQGDSAMYLCATGRFQETQYFGPGTRLLVL.